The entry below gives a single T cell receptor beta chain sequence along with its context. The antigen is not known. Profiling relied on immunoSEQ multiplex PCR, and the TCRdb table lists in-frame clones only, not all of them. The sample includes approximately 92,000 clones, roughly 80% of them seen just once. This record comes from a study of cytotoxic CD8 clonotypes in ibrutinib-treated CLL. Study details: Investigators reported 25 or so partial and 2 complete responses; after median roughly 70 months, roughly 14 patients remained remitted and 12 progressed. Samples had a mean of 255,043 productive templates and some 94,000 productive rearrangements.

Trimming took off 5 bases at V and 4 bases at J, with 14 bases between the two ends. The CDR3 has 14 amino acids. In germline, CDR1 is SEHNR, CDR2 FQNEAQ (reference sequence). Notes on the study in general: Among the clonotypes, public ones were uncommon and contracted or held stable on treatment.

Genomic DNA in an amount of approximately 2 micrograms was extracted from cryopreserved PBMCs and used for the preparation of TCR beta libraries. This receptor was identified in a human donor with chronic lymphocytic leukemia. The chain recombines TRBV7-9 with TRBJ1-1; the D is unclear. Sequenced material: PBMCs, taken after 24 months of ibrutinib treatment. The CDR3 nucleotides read TGTGCCAGCAGCGCCCTGAAGAGTGGCACTGAAGCTTTCTTT. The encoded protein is CASSALKSGTEAFF.